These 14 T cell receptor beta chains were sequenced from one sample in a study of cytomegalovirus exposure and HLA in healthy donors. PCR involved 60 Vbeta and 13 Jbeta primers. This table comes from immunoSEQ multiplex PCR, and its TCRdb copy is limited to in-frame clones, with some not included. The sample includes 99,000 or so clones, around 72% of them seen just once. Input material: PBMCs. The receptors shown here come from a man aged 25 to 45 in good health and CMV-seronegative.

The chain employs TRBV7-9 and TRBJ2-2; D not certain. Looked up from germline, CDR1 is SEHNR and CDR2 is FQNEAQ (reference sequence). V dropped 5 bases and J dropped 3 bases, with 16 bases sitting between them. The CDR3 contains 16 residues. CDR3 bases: TGTGCCAGCAGCCCACAGTTCTCAAAGGACACCGGGGAGCTGTTTTTT. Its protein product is CASSPQFSKDTGELFF. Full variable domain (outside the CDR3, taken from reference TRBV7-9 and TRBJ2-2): DTGVSQNPRHKITKRGQNVTFRCDPISEHNRLYWYRQTLGQGPEFLTYFQNEAQLEKSRLLSDRFSAERPKGSFSTLEIQRTEQGDSAMYLCASSPQFSKDTGELFFGEGSRLTVL.

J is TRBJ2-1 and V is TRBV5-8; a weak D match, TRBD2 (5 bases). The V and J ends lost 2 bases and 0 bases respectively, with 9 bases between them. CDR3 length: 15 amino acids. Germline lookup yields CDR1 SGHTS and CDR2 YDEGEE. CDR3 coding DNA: TGTGCCAGCAGCTTTGGACTGAGCTCCTACAATGAGCAGTTCTTC. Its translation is CASSFGLSSYNEQFF.

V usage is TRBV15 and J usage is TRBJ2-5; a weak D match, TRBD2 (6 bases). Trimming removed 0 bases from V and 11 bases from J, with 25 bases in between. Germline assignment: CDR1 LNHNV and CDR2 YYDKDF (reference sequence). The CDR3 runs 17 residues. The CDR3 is CATSRDSGAPDLFNQYF. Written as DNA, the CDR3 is TGTGCCACCAGCAGAGATAGCGGAGCGCCCGACCTCTTCAATCAGTACTTC. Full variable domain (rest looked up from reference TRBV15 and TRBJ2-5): DAMVIQNPRYQVTQFGKPVTLSCSQTLNHNVMYWYQQKSSQAPKLLFHYYDKDFNNEADTPDNFQSRRPNTSFCFLDIRSPGLGDTAMYLCATSRDSGAPDLFNQYFGPGTRLLVL.

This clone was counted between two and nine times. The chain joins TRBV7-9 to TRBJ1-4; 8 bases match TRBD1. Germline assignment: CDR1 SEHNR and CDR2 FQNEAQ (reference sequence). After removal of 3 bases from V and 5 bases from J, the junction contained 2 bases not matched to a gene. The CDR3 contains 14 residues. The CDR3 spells CASSFGQGNEKLFF. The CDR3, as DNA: TGTGCCAGCAGCTTCGGACAGGGAAATGAAAAACTGTTTTTT. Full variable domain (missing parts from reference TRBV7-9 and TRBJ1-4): DTGVSQNPRHKITKRGQNVTFRCDPISEHNRLYWYRQTLGQGPEFLTYFQNEAQLEKSRLLSDRFSAERPKGSFSTLEIQRTEQGDSAMYLCASSFGQGNEKLFFGSGTQLSVL.

This chain's CDR3 is CASSFNPGFYGYTF. The CDR3 DNA reads as TGTGCCAGCAGTTTCAATCCGGGGTTCTATGGCTACACCTTC. The chain links TRBV27 to TRBJ1-2; D unresolved. This CDR3 spans 14 amino acids. Trimming removed 3 bases from V and 4 bases from J, with 12 bases in between. Germline CDR1 reads MNHEY; CDR2 reads SMNVEV (reference sequence).

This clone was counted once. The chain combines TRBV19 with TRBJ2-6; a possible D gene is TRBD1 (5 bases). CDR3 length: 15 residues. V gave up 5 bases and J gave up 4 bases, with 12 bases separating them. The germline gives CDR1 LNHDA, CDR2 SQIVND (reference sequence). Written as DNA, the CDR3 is TGTGCCAGTAGTTCCGACAGTTCCGGGGCCAACGTCCTGACTTTC. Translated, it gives CASSSDSSGANVLTF.

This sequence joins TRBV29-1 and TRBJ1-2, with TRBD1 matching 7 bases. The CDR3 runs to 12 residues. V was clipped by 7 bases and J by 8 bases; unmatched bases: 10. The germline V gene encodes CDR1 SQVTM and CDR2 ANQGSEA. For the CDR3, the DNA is TGCAGCGCTGAGGAGGGGGCAGGGGGCTACACCTTC. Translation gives CSAEEGAGGYTF.

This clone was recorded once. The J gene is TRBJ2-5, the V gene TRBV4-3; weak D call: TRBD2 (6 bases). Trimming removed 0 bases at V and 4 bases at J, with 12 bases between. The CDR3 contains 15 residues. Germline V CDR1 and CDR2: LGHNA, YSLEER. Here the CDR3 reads CASSQDLGGAETQYF. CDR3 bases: TGCGCCAGCAGCCAAGATTTGGGGGGAGCAGAGACCCAGTACTTC.

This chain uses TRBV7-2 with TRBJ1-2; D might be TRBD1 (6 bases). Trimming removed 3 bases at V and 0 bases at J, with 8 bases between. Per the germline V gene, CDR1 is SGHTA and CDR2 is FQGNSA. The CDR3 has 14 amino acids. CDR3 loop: CASSFRGSNYGYTF. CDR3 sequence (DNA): TGTGCCAGCAGCTTTAGGGGGTCTAACTATGGCTACACCTTC.

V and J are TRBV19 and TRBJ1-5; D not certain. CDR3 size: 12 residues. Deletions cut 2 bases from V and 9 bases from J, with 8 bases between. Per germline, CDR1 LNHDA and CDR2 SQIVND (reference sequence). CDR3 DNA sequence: TGTGCCAGTAGTATATCGGGAGGGCCCCAGCATTTT. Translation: CASSISGGPQHF. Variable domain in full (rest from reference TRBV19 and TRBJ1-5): DGGITQSPKYLFRKEGQNVTLSCEQNLNHDAMYWYRQDPGQGLRLIYYSQIVNDFQKGDIAEGYSVSREKKESFPLTVTSAQKNPTAFYLCASSISGGPQHFGDGTRLSIL.

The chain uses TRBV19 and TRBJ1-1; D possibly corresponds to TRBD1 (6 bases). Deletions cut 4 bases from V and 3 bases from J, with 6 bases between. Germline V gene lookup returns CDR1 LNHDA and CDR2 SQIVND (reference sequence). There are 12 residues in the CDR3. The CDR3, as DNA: TGTGCCAGTAGTAGACAGGACACTGAAGCTTTCTTT. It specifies CASSRQDTEAFF.

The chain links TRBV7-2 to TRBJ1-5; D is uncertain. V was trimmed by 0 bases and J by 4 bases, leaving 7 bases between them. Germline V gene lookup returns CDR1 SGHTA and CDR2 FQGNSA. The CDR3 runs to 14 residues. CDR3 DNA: TGTGCCAGCAGCTTAGCCCCGGGAAATCAGCCCCAGCATTTT. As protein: CASSLAPGNQPQHF.

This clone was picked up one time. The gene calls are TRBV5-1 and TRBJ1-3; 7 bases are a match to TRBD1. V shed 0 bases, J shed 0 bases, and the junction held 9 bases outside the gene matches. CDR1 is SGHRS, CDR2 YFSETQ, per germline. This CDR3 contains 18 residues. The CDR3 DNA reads TGCGCCAGCAGCTTGGAGCCAGGGGGAATGAACTCTGGAAACACCATATATTTT. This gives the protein CASSLEPGGMNSGNTIYF.

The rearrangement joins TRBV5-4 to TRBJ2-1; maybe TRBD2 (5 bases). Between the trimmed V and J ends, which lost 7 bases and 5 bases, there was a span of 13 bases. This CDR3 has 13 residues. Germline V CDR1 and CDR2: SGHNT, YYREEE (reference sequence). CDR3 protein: CASLASAHNEQFF. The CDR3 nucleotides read TGTGCCAGCCTAGCTTCTGCCCACAATGAGCAGTTCTTC.